This T cell receptor beta chain was recorded in a study of control samples from healthy donors and cancer patients. TCRdb keeps only in-frame clones here, not all; method: immunoSEQ multiplex PCR. The repertoire holds 100,000 or so clones, with 83% as singletons. The CDR3 is 15 amino acids. Germline loops: CDR1 KGHDR, CDR2 SFDVKD. Trimming removed 5 bases from V and 10 bases from J; junction bases left unmatched: 13. This chain connects TRBV24-1 to TRBJ2-1; 7 bases match TRBD1. The origin of this receptor is a woman in her 50s in good health. The sequenced material came from blood. The CDR3 DNA sequence: TGTGCCACCAGTGCAACAGGGGCGGATCGGTGGGAGCAGTTCTTC. This sequence encodes CATSATGADRWEQFF.